These T cell receptor beta chains were read from a single sample in a study of cytomegalovirus exposure and HLA in healthy donors. Assay: immunoSEQ multiplex PCR; the TCRdb copy retains only in-frame clones and omits some. The data contain 250,000 to 300,000 clones, approximately 84% of them seen just once; the ten biggest clones take up roughly 2%. Sequencing was done on a sample of PBMCs. The source of these receptors is a woman aged 40 to 50 in good health and CMV-seropositive. Both conserved end residues are part of each CDR3. D genes are given only for firm matches. Not all rows give a size; the values are once, few, many and, for expanded clones, a class.

size: NA; J: TRBJ1-2; V: TRBV7-9; D: TRBD1; CDR3: CSSSLGGTGPYGYTF; DNA: TGTTCCAGCAGCTTAGGAGGGACAGGCCCGTATGGCTACACCTTC
size: NA; J: TRBJ2-2; V: TRBV7-3; D: TRBD2; CDR3: CASSLISSGRKITGELFF; DNA: TGTGCCAGCAGCTTAATTTCTAGCGGGAGGAAGATCACCGGGGAGCTGTTTTTT
size: NA; J: TRBJ1-2; V: TRBV9; D: NA; CDR3: CASSSGPAGDYGYTF; DNA: TGTGCCAGCAGCTCGGGACCCGCGGGGGACTATGGCTACACCTTC
size: NA; J: TRBJ2-1; V: TRBV29-1; D: TRBD2; CDR3: CSVDFSGSYNEQFF; DNA: TGCAGCGTTGATTTTAGCGGGAGCTACAATGAGCAGTTCTTC
size: NA; J: TRBJ1-2; V: TRBV29-1; D: NA; CDR3: CSVDSYGYTF; DNA: TGCAGCGTTGACTCCTATGGCTACACCTTC
size: NA; J: TRBJ2-2; V: TRBV7-9; D: NA; CDR3: CSSRHPSNTGELFF; DNA: TGTTCCAGCAGACACCCCTCGAACACCGGGGAGCTGTTTTTT
size: NA; J: TRBJ2-6; V: TRBV28; D: TRBD1; CDR3: CASSPTGGRANVLTF; DNA: TGTGCCAGCAGCCCTACAGGGGGCCGGGCCAACGTCCTGACTTTC
size: NA; J: TRBJ2-2; V: TRBV7-8; D: NA; CDR3: CASSPRGVPSGELFF; DNA: TGTGCCAGCAGCCCGCGCGGGGTCCCGTCCGGGGAGCTGTTTTTT
size: NA; J: TRBJ2-7; V: TRBV30; D: TRBD2; CDR3: CAWKLAAYEQYF; DNA: TGTGCCTGGAAACTAGCGGCCTACGAGCAGTACTTC
size: once; J: TRBJ2-6; V: TRBV7-6; D: NA; CDR3: CASSLLTGGAYSGANVLTF; DNA: TGTGCCAGCAGCTTACTTACAGGGGGGGCTTACTCTGGGGCCAACGTCCTGACTTTC
size: NA; J: TRBJ2-4; V: TRBV5-1; D: TRBD1; CDR3: CASSLEAGGANIQYF; DNA: TGCGCCAGCAGCTTGGAGGCAGGGGGCGCGAACATTCAGTACTTC
size: NA; J: TRBJ2-5; V: TRBV11-2; D: TRBD2; CDR3: CASSSGTSGTQETQYF; DNA: TGTGCCAGCAGCTCCGGGACTAGCGGGACCCAAGAGACCCAGTACTTC
size: few; J: TRBJ1-6; V: TRBV5-1; D: TRBD1; CDR3: CASSSPGQGHSPLHF; DNA: TGCGCCAGCAGCTCCCCGGGACAGGGTCACTCACCCCTCCACTTT
size: NA; J: TRBJ2-2; V: TRBV5-1; D: TRBD2; CDR3: CASSPLAGTGELFF; DNA: TGCGCCAGCAGCCCTCTAGCGGGAACCGGGGAGCTGTTTTTT
size: NA; J: TRBJ1-3; V: TRBV7-2; D: NA; CDR3: CASSQDRRNTIYF; DNA: TGTGCCAGCAGCCAGGACAGACGGAACACCATATATTTT
size: NA; J: TRBJ1-2; V: TRBV28; D: TRBD1; CDR3: CASSLKGQGILGGYTF; DNA: TGTGCCAGCAGTTTAAAGGGACAGGGGATTTTAGGAGGCTACACCTTC
size: NA; J: TRBJ1-5; V: TRBV7-9; D: NA; CDR3: CSSSLVGGGPNQPQHF; DNA: TGTTCCAGCAGCTTAGTAGGGGGGGGGCCCAATCAGCCCCAGCATTTT
size: NA; J: TRBJ2-7; V: TRBV28; D: NA; CDR3: CASSTTGTKRYEQYF; DNA: TGTGCCAGCAGTACAACCGGGACAAAACGCTACGAGCAGTACTTC
size: NA; J: TRBJ2-7; V: TRBV2; D: TRBD1; CDR3: CASRDRGYEQYF; DNA: TGTGCCAGCAGGGACAGGGGCTACGAGCAGTACTTC
size: NA; J: TRBJ1-1; V: TRBV2; D: NA; CDR3: CASNQAANTEAFF; DNA: TGTGCCAGCAACCAGGCAGCGAACACTGAAGCTTTCTTT
size: NA; J: TRBJ2-5; V: TRBV27; D: TRBD2; CDR3: CASSFFSSGQETQYF; DNA: TGTGCCAGCAGTTTTTTTTCTAGCGGCCAAGAGACCCAGTACTTC
size: NA; J: TRBJ2-3; V: TRBV4-3; D: NA; CDR3: CASSQQGADTQYF; DNA: TGCGCCAGCAGCCAGCAGGGCGCAGATACGCAGTATTTT
size: NA; J: TRBJ1-2; V: TRBV28; D: NA; CDR3: CASSPPMAYGYTF; DNA: TGTGCCAGCAGTCCCCCCATGGCCTATGGCTACACCTTC